This TCR beta chain appears in the sequencing data of a study of blood T cell repertoires in COVID-19. Clones were read by immunoSEQ multiplex PCR, and TCRdb kept only the in-frame ones, dropping some. Here the sample spans approximately 400,000 clones, more than 70% being singletons. Recruited during active infection, patients (from Seattle) were subsequently followed longitudinally. Germline values: CDR1 LGHDT, CDR2 YNNKEL (reference sequence). CDR3 length: 15 residues. The V end was cut by 4 bases, the J end by 9 bases, with 19 bases between. In its sample, this clone was seen a few times. The chain links TRBV3-1 (or the pseudogene TRBV3-2) to TRBJ2-1; a possible D gene is TRBD2 (7 bases). The sample consisted of peripheral blood. The TCR sequence derives from a woman between 45 and 60 years old with COVID-19, enrolled during active disease. The CDR3 region is CASSLRPLGGAEQFF. CDR3 nucleotides: TGTGCCAGCAGCCTACGACCCCTAGGGGGGGCTGAGCAGTTCTTC.